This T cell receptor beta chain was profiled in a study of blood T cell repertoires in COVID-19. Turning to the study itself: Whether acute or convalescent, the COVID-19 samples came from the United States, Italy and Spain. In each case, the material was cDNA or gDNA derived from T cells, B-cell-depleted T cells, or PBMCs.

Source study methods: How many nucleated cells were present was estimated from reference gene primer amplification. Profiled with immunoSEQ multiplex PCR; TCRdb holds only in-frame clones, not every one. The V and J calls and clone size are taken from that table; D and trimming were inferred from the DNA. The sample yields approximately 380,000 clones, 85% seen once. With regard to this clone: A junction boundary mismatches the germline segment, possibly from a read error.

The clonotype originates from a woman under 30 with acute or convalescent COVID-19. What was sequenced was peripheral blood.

The CDR3 region is CASTIDRDNPGF. In nucleotides, the CDR3 is TGTGCCAGCACCATAGACAGGGATAATCCAGGCTTC. The genes are TRBV2 and TRBJ2-7; 7 bases match TRBD1. The length of the CDR3 is 12 residues. Germline CDR1 is SNHLY and CDR2 is FYNNEI. Drawing the rest from reference TRBV2 and TRBJ2-7, the complete variable domain is EPEVTQTPSHQVTQMGQEVILRCVPISNHLYFYWYRQILGQKVEFLVSFYNNEISEKSEIFDDQFSVERPDGSNFTLKIRSTKLEDSAMYFCASTIDRDNPGFGPGTRLTVT.